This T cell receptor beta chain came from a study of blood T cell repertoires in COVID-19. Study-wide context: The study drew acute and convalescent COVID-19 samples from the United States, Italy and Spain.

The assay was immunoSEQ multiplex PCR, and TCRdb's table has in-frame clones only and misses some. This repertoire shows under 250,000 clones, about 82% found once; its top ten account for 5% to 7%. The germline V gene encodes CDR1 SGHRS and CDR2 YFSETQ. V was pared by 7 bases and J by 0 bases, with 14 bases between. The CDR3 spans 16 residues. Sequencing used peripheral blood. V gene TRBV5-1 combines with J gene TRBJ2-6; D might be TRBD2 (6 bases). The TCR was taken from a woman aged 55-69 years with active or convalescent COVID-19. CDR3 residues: CASLLGGSSGANVLTF. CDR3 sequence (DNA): TGCGCCAGCCTCCTCGGGGGATCCTCTGGGGCCAACGTCCTGACTTTC.